This T cell receptor beta chain was sequenced during a study of cytomegalovirus exposure and HLA in healthy donors. The study, taken as a whole, reports: The authors enumerated over 150 TCR beta chains as linked to cytomegalovirus.

The CDR3 is 16 residues long. Trimming shortened V by 3 bases and J by 0 bases, and 15 bases separated the two germline ends. Per germline, CDR1 SGHDN and CDR2 FVKESK. PCR employed 60 Vbeta and 13 Jbeta primers. Assay used: immunoSEQ multiplex PCR; TCRdb lists only in-frame clones, some missing. The sample records 100,000 to 150,000 clones, about 85% being singletons. To note about this clone: No antigen is known for it.

This receptor was obtained from a boy aged 10-17 years in good health and CMV-seronegative. The J gene is TRBJ2-7, the V gene TRBV14; TRBD1 is a possible D gene (5 bases). Sequencing input: PBMCs. CDR3 coding DNA: TGTGCCAGCAGCCACCTAAAAGGGGCCAGCTCCTACGAGCAGTACTTC. It translates to CASSHLKGASSYEQYF.